This is a list of T cell receptor beta chains from one sample in a study of control samples from healthy donors and cancer patients. Profiled with immunoSEQ multiplex PCR; TCRdb holds only in-frame clones, not every one. The repertoire holds 75,000 to 100,000 clones, with 82% as singletons. The sample was blood. These receptors were collected from a man aged 60 to 69 in good health. CDR3s include the opening cysteine and the closing phenylalanine or tryptophan. D genes are given only for firm matches. Part of the rows lack a size; the others show once, few, many or a class for expanded clones.

D	size	J	V	CDR3	DNA
TRBD1	-	TRBJ1-4	TRBV27	CASSFTGQTSTNEKLFF	TGTGCCAGCAGTTTCACGGGACAGACTTCAACTAATGAAAAACTGTTTTTT
-	-	TRBJ2-5	TRBV11-2	CASTLSPVETQYF	TGTGCCAGCACTCTATCTCCCGTGGAGACCCAGTACTTC
-	-	TRBJ2-7	TRBV18	CASSPWERIHEQYF	TGTGCCAGCTCACCGTGGGAGAGGATCCACGAGCAGTACTTC
-	-	TRBJ2-1	TRBV7-8	CASSGGPSHQNEQFF	TGTGCCAGCAGCGGGGGACCATCGCACCAGAATGAGCAGTTCTTC
-	-	TRBJ1-4	TRBV25-1	CASSERGVANEKLFF	TGTGCCAGCAGTGAGAGGGGCGTTGCTAATGAAAAACTGTTTTTT
-	-	TRBJ2-7	TRBV20-1	CSASGAEEQYF	TGCAGTGCTAGTGGGGCAGAGGAGCAGTACTTC
-	-	TRBJ2-7	TRBV7-9	CASSPPVPYEQYF	TGTGCCAGCAGCCCACCGGTACCCTACGAGCAGTACTTC
-	-	TRBJ2-3	TRBV16	CASSPAGIGTDTQYF	TGTGCCAGCAGCCCGGCGGGAATCGGAACAGATACGCAGTATTTT
-	-	TRBJ1-2	TRBV7-8	CASSLLEAYGYTF	TGTGCCAGCAGCTTATTGGAGGCCTATGGCTACACCTTC
-	-	TRBJ1-1	TRBV30	CAWSKGSGGTEAFF	TGTGCCTGGAGTAAAGGATCGGGAGGAACTGAAGCTTTCTTT
-	-	TRBJ2-7	TRBV11-2	CASSPAYEQYF	TGTGCCAGCAGCCCAGCTTACGAGCAGTACTTC
-	-	TRBJ2-1	TRBV6-6	CASSRGNNEQFF	TGTGCCAGCAGCCGAGGGAACAATGAGCAGTTCTTC
-	-	TRBJ2-7	TRBV5-8	CASSFSYEQYF	TGTGCCAGCAGCTTCTCCTACGAGCAGTACTTC
-	-	TRBJ2-3	TRBV24-1	CATSDLSRESTDTQYF	TGTGCCACCAGTGATTTGAGCAGGGAGTCGACAGATACGCAGTATTTT
-	once	TRBJ1-1	TRBV3-1/TRBV3-2	CASSQLQGLNTEAFF	TGTGCCAGCAGCCAACTTCAGGGGCTGAACACTGAAGCTTTCTTT
TRBD1	-	TRBJ2-7	TRBV5-1	CASSQAGGSYEQYF	TGCGCCAGCAGCCAAGCAGGGGGCTCGTACGAGCAGTACTTC
TRBD2	-	TRBJ2-7	TRBV9	CASSVVSGGSTYEQYF	TGTGCCAGCAGCGTAGTTAGCGGGGGGAGCACCTACGAGCAGTACTTC
TRBD2	-	TRBJ2-1	TRBV27	CASRLAGGKFNEQFF	TGTGCCAGCAGACTAGCGGGGGGGAAATTCAATGAGCAGTTCTTC
-	-	TRBJ2-1	TRBV3-1/TRBV3-2	CASSRQVGLNRQFF	TGTGCCAGCAGCCGACAGGTGGGATTGAATCGGCAGTTCTTC
-	-	TRBJ1-1	TRBV14	CASSQVGFRDMNTEAFF	TGTGCCAGCAGCCAAGTCGGGTTCCGGGACATGAACACTGAAGCTTTCTTT
-	-	TRBJ2-1	TRBV7-8	CASSLHRIGVAYNEQFF	TGTGCCAGCAGCTTACATCGAATCGGGGTGGCCTACAATGAGCAGTTCTTC
TRBD2	-	TRBJ2-7	TRBV2	CASSEHTSGRPTYEQYF	TGTGCCAGCAGTGAACATACTAGCGGGAGGCCAACCTACGAGCAGTACTTC
-	-	TRBJ2-7	TRBV6-6	CASSYNPGTPAYF	TGTGCCAGCAGTTACAACCCGGGGACTCCCGCCTACTTC
-	once	TRBJ2-3	TRBV5-6	CASSGGLAIRTDTQYF	TGTGCCAGCAGCGGGGGCCTAGCCATTCGCACAGATACGCAGTATTTT
-	-	TRBJ2-7	TRBV19	CASSLQGYYEQYF	TGTGCCAGTAGCTTACAGGGTTACTACGAGCAGTACTTC
-	-	TRBJ2-3	TRBV15	CATSRDGTDTQYF	TGTGCCACCAGCAGAGATGGCACAGATACGCAGTATTTT
TRBD2	-	TRBJ2-1	TRBV11-2	CASSFPSAGGRNEQFF	TGTGCCAGCAGCTTCCCTTCGGCGGGAGGAAGGAATGAGCAGTTCTTC
-	-	TRBJ1-3	TRBV5-4	CASSLGSGNTIYF	TGTGCCAGCAGCTTGGGCTCTGGAAACACCATATATTTT
TRBD2	-	TRBJ2-1	TRBV19	CASSIGGGSHEQFF	TGTGCCAGTAGTATAGGCGGGGGGTCTCATGAGCAGTTCTTC
TRBD1	once	TRBJ1-5	TRBV9	CASSDGTASNQPQHF	TGTGCCAGCAGCGATGGGACAGCTAGCAATCAGCCCCAGCATTTT
-	-	TRBJ1-1	TRBV5-4	CASSLGTGRSEAFF	TGTGCCAGCAGCTTGGGCACGGGCCGCAGTGAAGCTTTCTTT